The entry below gives a single T cell receptor (beta chain) sequence along with its context. Antigen specificity is unknown. TCRdb recomputed calls from the RT-PCR reads with MiXCR, one row per CDR3 protein. The sample has about 520,000 distinct CDR3 sequences, roughly 7.6% seen once. The data were obtained in a study of response to subunit inactivated influenza vaccine. Study-level points and caveats: Authors suggested seasonal influenza vaccinations each recruit few new T cells.

The source of this sequence is a man aged 50-75 years who received an inactivated influenza vaccine. The source material was PBMCs from blood, sampled less than 25 months after vaccination.

CDR3: CASSPAPSGPTDTQYF. The DNA for the CDR3 is TGTGCCAGCAGTCCCGCTCCTAGCGGGCCCACAGATACGCAGTATTTT. The V gene is TRBV5-5, the J gene TRBJ2-3; 8 bases line up with TRBD2. Unmatched junction bases numbered 10, after V lost 5 bases and J lost 2 bases. From germline, CDR1 is SGHKS and CDR2 YYEKEE (reference sequence). The CDR3 extends over 16 amino acids.